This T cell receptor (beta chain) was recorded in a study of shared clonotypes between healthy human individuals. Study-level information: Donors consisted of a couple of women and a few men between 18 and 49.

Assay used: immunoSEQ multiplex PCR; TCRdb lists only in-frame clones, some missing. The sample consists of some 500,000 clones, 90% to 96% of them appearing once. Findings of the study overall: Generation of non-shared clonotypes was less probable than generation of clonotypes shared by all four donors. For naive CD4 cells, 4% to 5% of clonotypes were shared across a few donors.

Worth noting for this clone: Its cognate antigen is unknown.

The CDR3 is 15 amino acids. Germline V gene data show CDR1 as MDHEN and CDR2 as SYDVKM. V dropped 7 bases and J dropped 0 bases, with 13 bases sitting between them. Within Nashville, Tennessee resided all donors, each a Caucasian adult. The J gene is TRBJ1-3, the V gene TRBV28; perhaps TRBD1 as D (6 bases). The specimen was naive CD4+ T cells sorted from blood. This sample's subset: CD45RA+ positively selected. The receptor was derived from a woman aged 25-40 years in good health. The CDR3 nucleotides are TGTGCCAGCACCGGGGGCAGCAACTCTGGAAACACCATATATTTT. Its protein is CASTGGSNSGNTIYF.